This is a list of T cell receptor beta chains from one sample in a study of OX40 agonist ivuxolimab in advanced cancers. Sequenced by immunoSEQ multiplex PCR; TCRdb stores in-frame clones only, minus some. The sample records more than 10,000 clones, about 86% being singletons. The specimen was CD4+ or CD8+ T cells sorted from blood, collected in a trial of the OX40 agonist ivuxolimab. These receptors all come from an adult with an advanced solid tumor such as melanoma, head and neck, liver or kidney cancer. The CDR3 runs from the conserved cysteine through the conserved F or W. The D gene is left open where the match is weak. The size entry is marked missing in some rows and otherwise reads once, few, many or a size class.

abundance | j_gene | d_gene | v_gene | CDR3nt | CDR3aa
NA | TRBJ2-7 | TRBD1 | TRBV9 | TGTGCCAGCAGCGGACAGGGCTACGAGCAGTACTTC | CASSGQGYEQYF
NA | TRBJ2-7 | NA | TRBV7-9 | TGTGCCAGCAGCTTATTCGGGGTTGACGAGCAGTACTTC | CASSLFGVDEQYF
NA | TRBJ2-3 | NA | TRBV15 | TGTGCCACCAGCAGAGATAAAGGTCTATCCCCTAGCACAGATACGCAGTATTTT | CATSRDKGLSPSTDTQYF
few | TRBJ2-3 | NA | TRBV9 | TGTGCCAGCAGCCCAGAAGGGGCCGCAGATACGCAGTATTTT | CASSPEGAADTQYF
NA | TRBJ1-4 | NA | TRBV14 | TGTGCCAGCAGCCAAGATTGGACAGACAGATATAATGAAAAACTGTTTTTT | CASSQDWTDRYNEKLFF
NA | TRBJ1-2 | NA | TRBV27 | TGTGCCAGCAGTTTAGCCCCCAGGAACTATGGCTACACCTTC | CASSLAPRNYGYTF
NA | TRBJ2-1 | TRBD2 | TRBV5-1 | TGCGCCAGCAGCCCCTTACCTCTAGCGGGGGACAATGAGCAGTTCTTC | CASSPLPLAGDNEQFF
NA | TRBJ2-3 | NA | TRBV30 | TGTGCCTGGAGTATAGGGGCCGGCACAGATACGCAGTATTTT | CAWSIGAGTDTQYF
large | TRBJ2-7 | TRBD2 | TRBV6-1 | TGTGCCAGCAGTGAACTCAGTTGGGGGGGGATTTGGGACGAGCAGTACTTC | CASSELSWGGIWDEQYF
NA | TRBJ1-1 | NA | TRBV27 | TGTGCCAGCAGTTTATCTGAGAACACTGAAGCTTTCTTT | CASSLSENTEAFF
NA | TRBJ2-3 | NA | TRBV11-2 | TGTGCCAGCAGCCCCCTGGGTGGATTGGGGGATACGCAGTATTTT | CASSPLGGLGDTQYF
NA | TRBJ2-7 | NA | TRBV25-1 | TGTGCCAGCAGTGAATGGCCTGGCGAGCAGTACTTC | CASSEWPGEQYF
NA | TRBJ2-3 | NA | TRBV28 | TGTGCCAGCAGTCTCACCCAAACCCTAGCGCTTTCACCTACGCAGTATTTT | CASSLTQTLALSPTQYF
NA | TRBJ2-4 | NA | TRBV2 | TGTGCCAGCAGGGGATCATCGCTAGCCAAAAACATTCAGTACTTC | CASRGSSLAKNIQYF
NA | TRBJ1-5 | NA | TRBV6-1 | TGTGCCAGCGGTGTAGGGGGAGGGAGCAATCAGCCCCAGCATTTT | CASGVGGGSNQPQHF
NA | TRBJ2-7 | NA | TRBV7-2 | TGTGCCAGCAGCCCTCCACCTAGCTCCTACGAGCAGTACTTC | CASSPPPSSYEQYF
NA | TRBJ1-6 | NA | TRBV18 | TGTGCCAGCTCACCTGGACAGAGCTCCTATAATTCACCCCTCCACTTT | CASSPGQSSYNSPLHF
medium-sized | TRBJ2-5 | NA | TRBV30 | TGTGCCTGGAGTGGTAGTTGGGGGCAGCGGGAGACCCAGTACTTC | CAWSGSWGQRETQYF
NA | TRBJ1-4 | NA | TRBV5-6 | TGTGCCAGCAGCTTGGCCCATCCTTTAGCAACTAATGAAAAACTGTTTTTT | CASSLAHPLATNEKLFF
NA | TRBJ1-5 | NA | TRBV6-5 | TGTGCCAGCAGCCGGACGGGGCAGAGCAATCAGCCCCAGCATTTT | CASSRTGQSNQPQHF
NA | TRBJ2-2 | TRBD1 | TRBV19 | TGTGCCAGTAGTATGGGGACAGGCTACACCGGGGAGCTGTTTTTT | CASSMGTGYTGELFF
NA | TRBJ2-7 | NA | TRBV19 | TGTGCCACCCCGACAGGTCCTAACTCCTACGAGCAGTACTTC | CATPTGPNSYEQYF
NA | TRBJ2-3 | TRBD2 | TRBV7-3 | TGTGCCAGCAGCTCGTGGACTAGCAGCACAGATACGCAGTATTTT | CASSSWTSSTDTQYF
once | TRBJ2-1 | NA | TRBV14 | TGTGCCAGCAGCCAAGATGGAGTTAATGAGCAGTTCTTC | CASSQDGVNEQFF
NA | TRBJ2-1 | NA | TRBV27 | TGTGCCAGCAGTTTTTATGGAGCCTACAATGAGCAGTTCTTC | CASSFYGAYNEQFF
NA | TRBJ2-2 | NA | TRBV5-6 | TGTGCCAGCAGCTTGGTGGGCTCCGGGGAGCTGTTTTTT | CASSLVGSGELFF
NA | TRBJ2-5 | NA | TRBV7-9 | TGTGCCAGCAGCACTGGAACCACAGAGACCCAGTACTTC | CASSTGTTETQYF
NA | TRBJ1-1 | NA | TRBV7-8 | TGTGCCAGCAGCTTAAACGCGCTGGGGCGAGGGACTGAAGCTTTCTTT | CASSLNALGRGTEAFF
NA | TRBJ2-1 | NA | TRBV6-5 | TGTGCCAGTAGCTTCGTCACTCCAACCTACAATGAGCAGTTCTTC | CASSFVTPTYNEQFF
NA | TRBJ2-5 | NA | TRBV30 | TGTGCCTGGAACCACGGACCGCGAGAGACCCAGTACTTC | CAWNHGPRETQYF
NA | TRBJ1-1 | NA | TRBV5-1 | TGCGCCAGCGCGGGGGTTGTGGTCGGCATGGGGAACACTGAAGCTTTCTTT | CASAGVVVGMGNTEAFF
once | TRBJ2-6 | NA | TRBV6-4 | TGTGCCAGCAGTCTAGCGCCTGGGGCCAACGTCCTGACTTTC | CASSLAPGANVLTF
NA | TRBJ2-5 | NA | TRBV27 | TGTGCCAGCAGTTTGGGGGGCTCGGAGACCCAGTACTTC | CASSLGGSETQYF
NA | TRBJ2-3 | TRBD2 | TRBV9 | TGTGCCAGCAGCGTAGGTTCGGCGGGAGATTGGGATACGCAGTATTTT | CASSVGSAGDWDTQYF
NA | TRBJ1-2 | TRBD1 | TRBV5-1 | TGCGCCACCCGCCAGGGGGAGGTTGGTGGCTACACCTTC | CATRQGEVGGYTF
NA | TRBJ2-7 | TRBD2 | TRBV11-3 | TGTGCCAGCAGCTCCCCCCCGACGGGGGGTGGCTACGAGCAGTACTTC | CASSSPPTGGGYEQYF
NA | TRBJ1-2 | NA | TRBV6-6 | TGTGCCAGCAGTTACGGAGAGTTAGTCTATGGCTACACCTTC | CASSYGELVYGYTF
NA | TRBJ1-3 | NA | TRBV4-3 | TGCGCCAGCAGCCAAGAGCACTTCTCTGGAAACACCATATATTTT | CASSQEHFSGNTIYF
NA | TRBJ2-3 | TRBD2 | TRBV5-1 | TGCGCCAGCAGCTTTCGGGACTTCCAGCGGGGGACAGATACGCAGTATTTT | CASSFRDFQRGTDTQYF
NA | TRBJ2-3 | NA | TRBV27 | TGTGCCAGCAGTTTCCGGGACTTGAATACGCAGTATTTT | CASSFRDLNTQYF
NA | TRBJ2-7 | NA | TRBV28 | TGTGCCAGCAGTCCCCTGCGTGGGGACGAGCAGTACTTC | CASSPLRGDEQYF
NA | TRBJ2-3 | TRBD2 | TRBV7-9 | TGTGCCAGCAGCTTCCCCGTCTTAGCGGGAAATCCTAGCACAGATACGCAGTATTTT | CASSFPVLAGNPSTDTQYF
NA | TRBJ2-7 | NA | TRBV13 | TGTGCCAGCGGGACCAACCCCTACGAGCAGTACTTC | CASGTNPYEQYF
NA | TRBJ1-1 | NA | TRBV7-2 | TGTGCCAGCAGCTTGGGAGCGAACACTGAAGCTTTCTTT | CASSLGANTEAFF
once | TRBJ1-2 | NA | TRBV4-3 | TGCGCCAGCAGCCAAGGGAACTATGGCTACACCTTC | CASSQGNYGYTF
once | TRBJ1-1 | NA | TRBV12-5 | TGTGCTAGTGGTTTGGCGTATGGACCGGCGAACACTGAAGCTTTCTTT | CASGLAYGPANTEAFF
NA | TRBJ1-3 | NA | TRBV7-6 | TGTGCCAGCAGCTTGTGGGCCTCCTCTGGAAACACCATATATTTT | CASSLWASSGNTIYF
NA | TRBJ1-1 | NA | TRBV10-3 | TGTGCCATGAGGACTGGCGGGACTGAAGCTTTCTTT | CAMRTGGTEAFF
once | TRBJ2-5 | NA | TRBV23-1 | TGCGCCAGCAGCCGGGACATGGCCCAGTACTTC | CASSRDMAQYF
few | TRBJ2-7 | NA | TRBV3-1/TRBV3-2 | TGTGCCAGCAGCCCCCCCGACTTC | CASSPPDF
once | TRBJ2-1 | NA | TRBV7-3 | TGTGCCAGCAGCCCCTCCCAGGGGTGGAATGAGCAGTTCTTC | CASSPSQGWNEQFF